These 5 T cell receptor beta chains share one sample of origin, sequenced in a study of T cell responses to AZD1222 COVID-19 vaccine. Clones were read by immunoSEQ multiplex PCR, and TCRdb kept only the in-frame ones, dropping some. The sample comprises about 210,000 clones, approximately 94% of which are singletons, and around 1.7% rests with the top ten. Specimen: peripheral blood, collected 28 days after the second dose of the MenACWY control vaccine. The receptors here all came from an adult who received the MenACWY meningococcal vaccine as a control.

V is TRBV7-7 and J is TRBJ2-5; no firm D call. Trimming took off 5 bases at V and 4 bases at J, with 17 bases between the two ends. Germline values: CDR1 SSHAT, CDR2 FNYEAQ (reference sequence). The length of the CDR3 is 15 residues. In DNA, the CDR3 is TGTGCCAGCAGCCAAGGCTACGGTAGAGGAGAGACCCAGTACTTC. The encoded protein is CASSQGYGRGETQYF.

The rearrangement links TRBV25-1 to TRBJ2-5; D is uncertain. Germline V gives CDR1 MGHDK, CDR2 SYGVNS. V was pared by 3 bases and J by 0 bases, with 8 bases between. The CDR3 totals 14 residues. This CDR3 is CASSEDADQETQYF. DNA for the CDR3: TGTGCCAGCAGTGAGGATGCGGACCAAGAGACCCAGTACTTC.

The chain combines TRBV27 with TRBJ2-1; perhaps TRBD1 as D (6 bases). Trimming stripped 9 bases from V and 10 bases from J, with 16 bases between. CDR3 length: 12 residues. CDR1 is MNHEY, CDR2 SMNVEV, per germline (reference sequence). CDR3 sequence: CASREGGREQFF. CDR3 coding DNA: TGTGCCAGTAGGGAAGGGGGAAGGGAGCAGTTCTTC.

J is TRBJ2-3 and V is TRBV5-5, with 9 bases aligning to TRBD2. The CDR3 sequence is 16 residues long. Looked up from germline, CDR1 is SGHKS and CDR2 is YYEKEE (reference sequence). Trimming removed 3 bases from V and 2 bases from J; junction bases left unmatched: 7. The CDR3 DNA sequence: TGTGCCAGCAGCTCCATCAGACTAGCGGTCACAGATACGCAGTATTTT. Translation: CASSSIRLAVTDTQYF.

The rearrangement joins TRBV30 to TRBJ2-2; D is ambiguous. V lost 2 bases and J lost 0, with 7 bases in between. CDR1 is GTSNPN and CDR2 is SVGIG in the germline V gene (reference sequence). The CDR3 extends over 14 amino acids. The CDR3 sequence is CAWSTLANTGELFF. In DNA form, the CDR3 reads TGTGCCTGGAGTACCTTGGCGAACACCGGGGAGCTGTTTTTT.